What follows describes a single TCR beta chain. Under the authors' procedure: Amplification from reference gene primers served as the basis for estimated nucleated cell counts. TCRdb's copy holds only in-frame clones and misses some; the assay was immunoSEQ multiplex PCR. V and J calls and clone size are copied from that table; D and trimming were computed from the DNA. The sample shows some 120,000 clones, 55% to 75% of them seen only once. This record belongs to a study of blood T cell repertoires in COVID-19. As for the study in general: Some COVID-19 samples were acute and others convalescent; all came from the United States, Italy and Spain. PBMCs, B-cell-depleted T cells, or T cells were the source of the cDNA or gDNA that made up the material.

The TCR comes from a woman in her 70s with acute or convalescent COVID-19. The sample consisted of peripheral blood.

The CDR3 region has the DNA TGTGCCAGCAGCCCCAGATCGGCCAACGTCCTGACTTTC. Amino acid sequence: CASSPRSANVLTF. The chain couples TRBV9 to TRBJ2-6; D unresolved. V was trimmed by 4 bases and J by 6 bases, leaving 8 bases between them. The germline gives CDR1 SGDLS, CDR2 YYNGEE. This CDR3 is 13 amino acids long. Variable domain in full (rest from reference TRBV9 and TRBJ2-6): DSGVTQTPKHLITATGQRVTLRCSPRSGDLSVYWYQQSLDQGLQFLIQYYNGEERAKGNILERFSAQQFPDLHSELNLSSLELGDSALYFCASSPRSANVLTFGAGSRLTVL.